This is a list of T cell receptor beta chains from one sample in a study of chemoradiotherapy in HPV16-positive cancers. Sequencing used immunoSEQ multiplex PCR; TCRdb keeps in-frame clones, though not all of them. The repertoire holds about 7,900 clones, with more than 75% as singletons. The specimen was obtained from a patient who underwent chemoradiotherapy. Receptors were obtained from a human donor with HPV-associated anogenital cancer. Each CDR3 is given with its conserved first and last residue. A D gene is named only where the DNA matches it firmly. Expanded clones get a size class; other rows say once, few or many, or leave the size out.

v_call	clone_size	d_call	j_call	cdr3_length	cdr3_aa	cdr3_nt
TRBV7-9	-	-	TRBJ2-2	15	CASRRGGSNTGELFF	TGTGCCAGCAGGAGGGGGGGCTCGAACACCGGGGAGCTGTTTTTT
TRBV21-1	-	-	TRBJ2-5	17	CASSNRDPREGQETQYF	TGTGCCAGCAGCAACCGGGACCCCCGGGAGGGCCAAGAGACCCAGTACTTC
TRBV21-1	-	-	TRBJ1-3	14	CASSKSGAGNTIYF	TGTGCCAGCAGCAAATCGGGGGCTGGAAACACCATATATTTT
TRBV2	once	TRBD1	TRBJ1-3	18	CASSEAGGGTGDINTIYF	TGTGCCAGCAGTGAAGCAGGGGGAGGGACAGGGGATATCAACACCATATATTTT
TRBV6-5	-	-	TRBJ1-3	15	CASSYSSGAGNTIYF	TGTGCCAGCAGTTACAGCTCAGGGGCTGGAAACACCATATATTTT
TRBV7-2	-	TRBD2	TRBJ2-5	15	CASSLSSGGAETQYF	TGTGCCAGCAGCTTAAGTAGCGGGGGGGCCGAGACCCAGTACTTC
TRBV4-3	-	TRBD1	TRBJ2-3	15	CASSQADRGADTQYF	TGCGCCAGCAGCCAAGCGGACAGGGGGGCAGATACGCAGTATTTT
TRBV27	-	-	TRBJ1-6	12	CASGGLRSPLHF	TGTGCCAGCGGGGGGCTTCGCTCACCCCTCCACTTT
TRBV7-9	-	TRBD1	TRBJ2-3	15	CASSPATGDTDTQYF	TGTGCCAGCAGCCCGGCGACAGGGGATACAGATACGCAGTATTTT
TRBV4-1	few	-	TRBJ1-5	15	CASTSGSGEGQPQHF	TGCGCCAGCACCTCTGGCTCGGGGGAGGGTCAGCCCCAGCATTTT
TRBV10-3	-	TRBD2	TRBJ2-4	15	CATREADEGKNIQYF	TGTGCCACACGGGAGGCAGACGAGGGCAAAAACATTCAGTACTTC
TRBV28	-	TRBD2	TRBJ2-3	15	CASSASSDSGGAQYF	TGTGCCAGCAGCGCCAGCAGTGATAGCGGGGGGGCGCAGTATTTT
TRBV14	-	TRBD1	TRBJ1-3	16	CASSQLGQGTGNTIYF	TGTGCCAGCAGCCAATTGGGACAGGGGACTGGAAACACCATATATTTT
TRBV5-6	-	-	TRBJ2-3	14	CAGHSKASTDTQYF	TGTGCCGGTCATAGCAAAGCTAGCACAGATACGCAGTATTTT
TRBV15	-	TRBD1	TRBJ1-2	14	CATDRVPRWYGYTF	TGTGCCACAGACAGGGTTCCCCGTTGGTATGGCTACACCTTC
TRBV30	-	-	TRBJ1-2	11	CAGRGGSGYTF	TGTGCTGGAAGGGGGGGGTCAGGCTACACCTTC
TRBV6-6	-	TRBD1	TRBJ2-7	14	CASSSTGGTYEQYF	TGTGCCAGCAGTTCGACAGGGGGGACCTACGAGCAGTACTTC
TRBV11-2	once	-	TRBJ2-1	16	CASSRQELLTYNEQFF	TGTGCCAGCAGCCGACAGGAGTTATTAACCTACAATGAGCAGTTCTTC